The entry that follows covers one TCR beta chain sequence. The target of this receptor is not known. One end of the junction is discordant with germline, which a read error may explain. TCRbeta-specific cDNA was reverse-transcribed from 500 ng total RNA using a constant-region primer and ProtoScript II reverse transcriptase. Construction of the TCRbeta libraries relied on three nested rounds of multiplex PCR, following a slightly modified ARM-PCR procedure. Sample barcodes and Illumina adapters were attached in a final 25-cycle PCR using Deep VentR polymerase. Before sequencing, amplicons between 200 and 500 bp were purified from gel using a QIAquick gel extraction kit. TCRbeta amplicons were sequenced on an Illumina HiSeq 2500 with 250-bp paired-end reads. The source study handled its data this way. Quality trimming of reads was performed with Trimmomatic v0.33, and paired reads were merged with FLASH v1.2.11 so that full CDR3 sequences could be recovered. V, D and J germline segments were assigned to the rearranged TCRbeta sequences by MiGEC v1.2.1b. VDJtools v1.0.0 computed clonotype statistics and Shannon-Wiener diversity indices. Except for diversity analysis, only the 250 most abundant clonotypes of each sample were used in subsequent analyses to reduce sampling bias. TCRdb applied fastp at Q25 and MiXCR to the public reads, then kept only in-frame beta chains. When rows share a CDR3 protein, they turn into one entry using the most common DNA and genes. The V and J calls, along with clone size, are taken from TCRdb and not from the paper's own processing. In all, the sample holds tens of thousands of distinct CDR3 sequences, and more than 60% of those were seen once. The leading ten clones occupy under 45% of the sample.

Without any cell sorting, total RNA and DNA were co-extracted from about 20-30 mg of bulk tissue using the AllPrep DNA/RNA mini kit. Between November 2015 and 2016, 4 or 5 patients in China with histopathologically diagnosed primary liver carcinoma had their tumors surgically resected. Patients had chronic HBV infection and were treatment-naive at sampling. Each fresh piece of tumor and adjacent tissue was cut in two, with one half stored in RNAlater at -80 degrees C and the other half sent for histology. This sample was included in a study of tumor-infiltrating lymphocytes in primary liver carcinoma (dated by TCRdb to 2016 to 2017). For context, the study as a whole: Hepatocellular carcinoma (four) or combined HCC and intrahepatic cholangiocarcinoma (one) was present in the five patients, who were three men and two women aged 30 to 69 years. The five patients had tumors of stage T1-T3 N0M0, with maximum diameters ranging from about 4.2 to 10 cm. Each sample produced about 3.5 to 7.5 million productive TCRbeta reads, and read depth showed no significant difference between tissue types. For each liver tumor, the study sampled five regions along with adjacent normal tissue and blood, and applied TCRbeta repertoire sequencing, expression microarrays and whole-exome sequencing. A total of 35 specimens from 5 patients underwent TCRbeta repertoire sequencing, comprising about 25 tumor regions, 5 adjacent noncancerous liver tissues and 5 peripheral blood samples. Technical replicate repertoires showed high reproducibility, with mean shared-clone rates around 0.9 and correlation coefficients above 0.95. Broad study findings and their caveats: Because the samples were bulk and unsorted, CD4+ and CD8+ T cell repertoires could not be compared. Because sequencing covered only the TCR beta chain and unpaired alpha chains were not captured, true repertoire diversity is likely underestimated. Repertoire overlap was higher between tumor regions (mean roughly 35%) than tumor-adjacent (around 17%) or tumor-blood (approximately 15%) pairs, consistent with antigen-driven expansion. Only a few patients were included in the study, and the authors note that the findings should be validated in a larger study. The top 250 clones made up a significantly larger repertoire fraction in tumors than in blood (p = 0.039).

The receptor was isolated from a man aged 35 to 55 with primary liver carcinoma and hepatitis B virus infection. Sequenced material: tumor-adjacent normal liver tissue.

The encoded CDR3 is CPSSAVAGWVNDEQFF. Read as DNA, the sequence is TGTCCCAGCAGTGCTGTAGCGGGATGGGTAAACGATGAGCAGTTCTTC. The chain couples TRBV14 to TRBJ2-1; TRBD2 lines up with 8 middle nucleotides. CDR1 and CDR2 are drawn from the germline V gene: SGHDN, FVKESK. Taken from cysteine to phenylalanine, the CDR3 has 16 residues. The retained sequence is limited to the CDR3, 48 bases, with the frame set at the first base. The CDR3 plus the reference TRBV14 and TRBJ2-1 genes for the other parts give the full variable domain: EAGVTQFPSHSVIEKGQTVTLRCDPISGHDNLYWYRRVMGKEIKFLLHFVKESKQDESGMPNNRFLAERTGGTYSTLKVQPAELEDSGVYFCPSSAVAGWVNDEQFFGPGTRLTVL.